These 6 T cell receptor beta chains were all obtained from the same sample, sequenced in a study of blood T cells in healthy people across ages. A second roughly 6 to 12 cycle PCR used barcoded and J-beta primers. TCRdb ran MiXCR on the 5' RACE reads and lists one entry per CDR3 protein. The sample yields roughly 1.6 million distinct CDR3 sequences, roughly a third seen once. Material for sequencing was blood. Receptor source: a woman aged 25 to 39 in good health.

This sequence joins TRBV20-1 and TRBJ2-6, with D perhaps TRBD1 (8 bases). The germline V gene encodes CDR1 DFQATT and CDR2 SNEGSKA (reference sequence). Trimming cost V 1 base and J 0 bases, with 22 bases left between them. The CDR3 runs 20 residues. The CDR3 region is CSARGGGFGQGYSGANVLTF. The CDR3 DNA follows: TGCAGTGCTAGAGGGGGAGGGTTCGGACAGGGCTACTCTGGGGCCAACGTCCTGACTTTC.

J is TRBJ2-1 and V is TRBV6-5, with TRBD2 identical over 8 bases. TRBJ2-7 matches the DNA end more closely, so the J call is doubtful. The germline CDR1 and CDR2 sequences are MNHEY and SVGAGI. CDR3 length: 14 amino acids. This chain's CDR3 is CATMRTSSYNEQYF. CDR3 DNA sequence: TGTGCCACTATGAGGACTAGCTCCTACAATGAGCAGTACTTC.

V is TRBV5-1 and J is TRBJ2-1, with 8 nucleotides matching TRBD2. The CDR3 spans 17 residues. Germline CDR1 reads SGHRS; CDR2 reads YFSETQ. V shed 4 bases and J 7 bases; nucleotides not matched to a gene: 16. The CDR3 region is CASSPRTSSRGGNEQFF. The CDR3 DNA reads as TGCGCCAGCAGCCCTCGGACAAGTTCCCGGGGGGGGAATGAGCAGTTCTTC.

This clonotype was counted ten times or more. Here the CDR3 reads CASSLSLAKTQYF. The CDR3 bases are TGTGCCAGCAGCTTGTCCCTTGCAAAGACCCAGTACTTC. This chain uses TRBV7-3 with TRBJ2-5; no clear D gene. The CDR3 has 13 residues. CDR1 and CDR2 (germline): SGHTA, FQGTGA. The germline V and J ends were trimmed by 3 bases and 6 bases, with 11 bases remaining between them. The full variable domain, its missing parts supplied by reference TRBV7-3 and TRBJ2-5, is GAGVSQTPSNKVTEKGKYVELRCDPISGHTALYWYRQSLGQGPEFLIYFQGTGAADDSGLPNDRFFAVRPEGSVSTLKIQRTERGDSAVYLCASSLSLAKTQYFGPGTRLLVL.

Ten or more counts support this clonotype. The V and J genes are TRBV28 and TRBJ1-2; D is possibly TRBD1 (6 bases). V was cut by 6 bases and J by 2 bases, with 10 bases left in between. The CDR3 length is 13 residues. Germline V lookup: CDR1 MDHEN, CDR2 SYDVKM. The CDR3, as DNA: TGTGCCAGCAGCTTAGGGGGGAACTATGGCTACACCTTC. This translates into CASSLGGNYGYTF.

This chain connects TRBV29-1 to TRBJ1-1, with D possibly TRBD1 on 5 matching bases. Trimming pared 7 bases from V and 4 bases from J, leaving 16 bases between. Germline CDR1 SQVTM, CDR2 ANQGSEA. The CDR3 is 13 residues long. DNA of the CDR3: TGCAGCGCCGGGACGACCGGTGTCACTGAAGCTTTCTTT. Translating gives CSAGTTGVTEAFF.